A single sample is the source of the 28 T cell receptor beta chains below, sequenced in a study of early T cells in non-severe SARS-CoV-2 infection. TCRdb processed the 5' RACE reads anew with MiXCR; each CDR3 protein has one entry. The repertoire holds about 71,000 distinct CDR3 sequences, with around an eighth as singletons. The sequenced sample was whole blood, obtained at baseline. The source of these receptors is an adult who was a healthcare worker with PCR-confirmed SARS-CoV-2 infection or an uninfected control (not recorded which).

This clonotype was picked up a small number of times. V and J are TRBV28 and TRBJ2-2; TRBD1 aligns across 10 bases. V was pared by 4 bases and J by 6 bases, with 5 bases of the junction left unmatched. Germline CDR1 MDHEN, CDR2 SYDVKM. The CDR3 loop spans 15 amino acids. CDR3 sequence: CASSWDRGGSGELFF. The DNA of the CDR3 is TGTGCCAGCAGTTGGGACAGGGGAGGTTCCGGGGAGCTGTTTTTT.

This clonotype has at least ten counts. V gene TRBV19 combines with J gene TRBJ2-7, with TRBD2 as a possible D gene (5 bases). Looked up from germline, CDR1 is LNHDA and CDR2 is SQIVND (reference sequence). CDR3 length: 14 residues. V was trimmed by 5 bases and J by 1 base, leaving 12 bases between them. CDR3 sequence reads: CASSAAERSYEQYF. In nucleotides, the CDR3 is TGTGCCAGTAGTGCAGCGGAAAGATCCTACGAGCAGTACTTC.

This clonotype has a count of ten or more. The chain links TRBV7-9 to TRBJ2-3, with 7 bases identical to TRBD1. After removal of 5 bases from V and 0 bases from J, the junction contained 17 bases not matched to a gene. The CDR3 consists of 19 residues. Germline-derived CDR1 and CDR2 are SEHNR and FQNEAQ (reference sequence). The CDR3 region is CASSPLLGDSPTSTDTQYF. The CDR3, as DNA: TGTGCCAGCAGCCCCCTGTTGGGGGACAGCCCAACTAGCACAGATACGCAGTATTTT.

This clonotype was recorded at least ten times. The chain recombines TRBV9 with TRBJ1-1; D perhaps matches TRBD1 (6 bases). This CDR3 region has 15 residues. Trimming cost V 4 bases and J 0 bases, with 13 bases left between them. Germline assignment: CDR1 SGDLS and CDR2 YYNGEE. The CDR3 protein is CASSPTTGMNTEAFF. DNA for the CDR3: TGTGCCAGCAGCCCTACTACAGGGATGAACACTGAAGCTTTCTTT. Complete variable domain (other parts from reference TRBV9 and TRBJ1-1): DSGVTQTPKHLITATGQRVTLRCSPRSGDLSVYWYQQSLDQGLQFLIQYYNGEERAKGNILERFSAQQFPDLHSELNLSSLELGDSALYFCASSPTTGMNTEAFFGQGTRLTVV.

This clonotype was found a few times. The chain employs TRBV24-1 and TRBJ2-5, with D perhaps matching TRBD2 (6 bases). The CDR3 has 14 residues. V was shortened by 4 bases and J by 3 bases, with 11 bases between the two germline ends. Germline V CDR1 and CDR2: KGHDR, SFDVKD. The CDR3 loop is CATSDPGREETQYF. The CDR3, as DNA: TGTGCCACCAGTGACCCCGGGAGAGAAGAGACCCAGTACTTC.

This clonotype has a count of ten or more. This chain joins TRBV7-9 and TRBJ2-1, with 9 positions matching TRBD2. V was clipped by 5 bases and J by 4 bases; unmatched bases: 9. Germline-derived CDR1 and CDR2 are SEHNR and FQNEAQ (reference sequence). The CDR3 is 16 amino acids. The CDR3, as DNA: TGTGCCAGCAGCACAATAGCGGGGGCCAGGTACAATGAGCAGTTCTTC. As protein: CASSTIAGARYNEQFF.

The CDR3 DNA reads as TGCGCCAGCAGCCAATCTCAGATACTAGTGGCGGCCGGGGAGCTGTTTTTT. Protein product: CASSQSQILVAAGELFF. The chain links TRBV4-1 to TRBJ2-2; possible D gene TRBD2, 5 bases. Germline V CDR1 and CDR2: MGHRA, YSYEKL. The CDR3 covers 17 residues. The germline V and J ends were trimmed by 2 bases and 6 bases, with 19 bases remaining between them.

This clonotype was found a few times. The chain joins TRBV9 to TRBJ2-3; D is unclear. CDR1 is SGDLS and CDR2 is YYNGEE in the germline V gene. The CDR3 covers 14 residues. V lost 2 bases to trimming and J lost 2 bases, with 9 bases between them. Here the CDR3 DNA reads TGTGCCAGCAGCGTGAGGATGGACACAGATACGCAGTATTTT. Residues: CASSVRMDTDTQYF.

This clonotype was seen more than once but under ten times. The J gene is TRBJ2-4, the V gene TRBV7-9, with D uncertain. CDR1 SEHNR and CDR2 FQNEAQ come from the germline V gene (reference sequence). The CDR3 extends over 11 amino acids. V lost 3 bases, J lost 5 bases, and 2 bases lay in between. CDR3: CASSLENIQYF. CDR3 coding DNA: TGTGCCAGCAGCTTGGAAAACATTCAGTACTTC.

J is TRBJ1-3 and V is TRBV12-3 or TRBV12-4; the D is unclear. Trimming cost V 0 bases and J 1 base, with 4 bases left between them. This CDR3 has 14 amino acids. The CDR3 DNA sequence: TGTGCCAGCAGTTTAGCCTGGTCTGGAAACACCATATATTTT. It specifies CASSLAWSGNTIYF.

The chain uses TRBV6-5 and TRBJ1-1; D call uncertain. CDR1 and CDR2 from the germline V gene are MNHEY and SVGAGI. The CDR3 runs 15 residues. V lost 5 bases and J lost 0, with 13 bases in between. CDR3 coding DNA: TGTGCCAGCAGTCTCGAAGGCGCTATGAACACTGAAGCTTTCTTT. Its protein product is CASSLEGAMNTEAFF.

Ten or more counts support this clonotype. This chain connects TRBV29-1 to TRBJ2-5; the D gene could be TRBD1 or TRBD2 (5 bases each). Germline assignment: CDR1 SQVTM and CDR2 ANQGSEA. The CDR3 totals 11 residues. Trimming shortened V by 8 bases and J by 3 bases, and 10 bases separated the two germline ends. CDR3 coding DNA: TGCAGCTCGGGACCAAAAGAGACCCAGTACTTC. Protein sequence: CSSGPKETQYF.

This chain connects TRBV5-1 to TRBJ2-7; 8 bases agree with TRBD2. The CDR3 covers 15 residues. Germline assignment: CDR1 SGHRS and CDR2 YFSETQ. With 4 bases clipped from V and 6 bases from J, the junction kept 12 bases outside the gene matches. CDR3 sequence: CASSPGGIRLSEQYF. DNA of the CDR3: TGCGCCAGCAGCCCGGGGGGGATACGGCTGTCCGAGCAGTACTTC.

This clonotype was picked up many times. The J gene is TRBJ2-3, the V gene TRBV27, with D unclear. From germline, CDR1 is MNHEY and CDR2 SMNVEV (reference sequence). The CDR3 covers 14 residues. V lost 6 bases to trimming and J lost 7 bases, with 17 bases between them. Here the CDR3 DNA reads TGTGCCAGCAGCCATAAGGACCTCTCCTATACGCAGTATTTT. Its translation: CASSHKDLSYTQYF.

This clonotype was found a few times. CDR3 nucleotide sequence: TGCAGTGCTAGGCCTAACCTAGAACAAGAGACCCAGTACTTC. Translating gives CSARPNLEQETQYF. The chain recombines TRBV20-1 with TRBJ2-5; D is ambiguous. V dropped 3 bases and J dropped 2 bases, with 13 bases sitting between them. Germline-derived CDR1 and CDR2 are DFQATT and SNEGSKA (reference sequence). This CDR3 has 14 amino acids.

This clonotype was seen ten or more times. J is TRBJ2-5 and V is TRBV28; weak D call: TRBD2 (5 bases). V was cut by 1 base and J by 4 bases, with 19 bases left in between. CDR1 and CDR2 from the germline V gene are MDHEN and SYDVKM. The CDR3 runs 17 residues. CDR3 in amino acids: CASSLYWASTSRETQYF. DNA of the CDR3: TGTGCCAGCAGTTTATACTGGGCTAGCACCTCCCGAGAGACCCAGTACTTC.

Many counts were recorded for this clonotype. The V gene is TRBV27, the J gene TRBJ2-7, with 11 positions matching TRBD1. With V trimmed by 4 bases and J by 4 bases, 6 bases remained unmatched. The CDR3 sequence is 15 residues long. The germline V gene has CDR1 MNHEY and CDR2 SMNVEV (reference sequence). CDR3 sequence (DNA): TGTGCCAGCAGTTCTACCGGGACAGGGGGTTACGAGCAGTACTTC. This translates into CASSSTGTGGYEQYF.

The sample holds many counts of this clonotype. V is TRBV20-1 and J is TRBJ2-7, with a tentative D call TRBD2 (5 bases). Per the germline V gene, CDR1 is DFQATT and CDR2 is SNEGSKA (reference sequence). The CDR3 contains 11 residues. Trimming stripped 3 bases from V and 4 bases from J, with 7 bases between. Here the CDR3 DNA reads TGCAGTGCTAGGCGGACTTACGAGCAGTACTTC. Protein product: CSARRTYEQYF.

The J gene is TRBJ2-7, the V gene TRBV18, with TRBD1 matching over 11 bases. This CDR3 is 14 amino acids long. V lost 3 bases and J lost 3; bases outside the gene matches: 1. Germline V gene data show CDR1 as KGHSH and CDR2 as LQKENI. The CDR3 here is CASSPGQGVYEQYF. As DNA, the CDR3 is TGTGCCAGCTCACCGGGACAGGGGGTCTACGAGCAGTACTTC.

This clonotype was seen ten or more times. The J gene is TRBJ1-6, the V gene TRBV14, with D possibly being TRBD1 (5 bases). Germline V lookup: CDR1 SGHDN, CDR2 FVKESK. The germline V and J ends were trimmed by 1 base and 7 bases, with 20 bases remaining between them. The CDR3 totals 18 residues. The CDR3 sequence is CASSQAVSRVGYNSPLHF. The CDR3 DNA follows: TGTGCCAGCAGCCAAGCAGTTAGCAGGGTCGGCTACAATTCACCCCTCCACTTT.

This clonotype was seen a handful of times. For the CDR3, the DNA is TGCAGTGCTAGGGTGGCTAGCGGGGGGTACGAGCAGTACTTC. Translating it yields CSARVASGGYEQYF. The rearrangement links TRBV20-1 to TRBJ2-7; TRBD2 agrees at 11 bases. Germline V gives CDR1 DFQATT, CDR2 SNEGSKA (reference sequence). The CDR3 runs to 14 residues. Germline trimming cut 3 bases from V and 4 bases from J; bases unmatched to any gene: 5.

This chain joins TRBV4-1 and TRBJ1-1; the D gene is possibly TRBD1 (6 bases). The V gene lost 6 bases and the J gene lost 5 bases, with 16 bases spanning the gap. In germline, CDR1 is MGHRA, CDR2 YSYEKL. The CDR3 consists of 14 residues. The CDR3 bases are TGCGCCAGCAGGAGGACAGTGGGAGGTACTGAAGCTTTCTTT. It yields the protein CASRRTVGGTEAFF.

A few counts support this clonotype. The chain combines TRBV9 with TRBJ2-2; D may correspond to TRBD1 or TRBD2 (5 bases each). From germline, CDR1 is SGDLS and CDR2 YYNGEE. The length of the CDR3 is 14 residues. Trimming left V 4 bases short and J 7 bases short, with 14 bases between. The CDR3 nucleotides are TGTGCCAGCAGCACTCGGTTGGGGGTCGGGGAGCTGTTTTTT. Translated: CASSTRLGVGELFF.

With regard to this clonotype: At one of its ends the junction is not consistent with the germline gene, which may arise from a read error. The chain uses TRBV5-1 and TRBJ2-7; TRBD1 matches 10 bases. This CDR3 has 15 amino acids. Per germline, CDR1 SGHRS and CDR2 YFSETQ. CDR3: CVSSPTGTGEREQYF. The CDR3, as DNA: TGCGTCAGCAGCCCAACCGGGACAGGGGAACGGGAGCAGTACTTC.

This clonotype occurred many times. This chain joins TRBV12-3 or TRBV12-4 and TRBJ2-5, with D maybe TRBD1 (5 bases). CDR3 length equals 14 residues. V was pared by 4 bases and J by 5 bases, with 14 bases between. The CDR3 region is CASSSSGFLETQYF. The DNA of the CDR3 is TGTGCCAGCAGTTCCTCAGGGTTTTTGGAGACCCAGTACTTC.

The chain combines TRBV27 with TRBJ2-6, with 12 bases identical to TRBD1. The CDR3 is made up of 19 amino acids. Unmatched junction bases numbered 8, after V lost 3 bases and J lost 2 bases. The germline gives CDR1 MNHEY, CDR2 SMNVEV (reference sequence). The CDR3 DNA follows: TGTGCCAGCAGTTTTATAAGGGGACAGGGGGCGCCTGGGGCCAACGTCCTGACTTTC. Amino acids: CASSFIRGQGAPGANVLTF.

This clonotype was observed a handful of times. The CDR3 nucleotides read TGTGCCAGCAGGGGGACAGGTTTTACTAGCAATCAGCCCCAGCATTTT. It specifies CASRGTGFTSNQPQHF. The rearrangement uses TRBV12-3 or TRBV12-4 and TRBJ1-5, with 8 bases aligning to TRBD1. The CDR3 runs to 16 residues. J was trimmed by 0 bases and V by 6 bases; bases with no gene match: 7.

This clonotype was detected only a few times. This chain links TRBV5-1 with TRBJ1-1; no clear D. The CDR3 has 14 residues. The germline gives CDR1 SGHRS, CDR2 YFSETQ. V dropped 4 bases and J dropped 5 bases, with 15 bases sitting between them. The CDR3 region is CASSLPGNHTEAFF. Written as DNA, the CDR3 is TGCGCCAGCAGCCTGCCAGGTAACCATACTGAAGCTTTCTTT.